This T cell receptor beta chain stems from a study of lymphopenia after photon versus proton radiotherapy. Points from the study as a whole: Relative stability marked proton patients; photon patients lost diversity and naive cells. After lymphocyte nadir, photon-treated repertoires showed oligoclonal expansion, especially CD8+ Temra. In patients who died, overall survival fell as post-nadir TCR diversity dropped more. Authors raise, but do not show, better survival with proton therapy.

For this clone: Its antigen remains unknown.

The data were produced by immunoSEQ multiplex PCR, yet TCRdb's version contains in-frame clones alone and is incomplete. The table shows 50,000 to 70,000 clones, with about nine tenths occurring only once. Here the sequenced sample was peripheral blood, taken from a patient treated with proton-based radiotherapy. This TCR derives from an elderly man with esophageal cancer.

In nucleotides, the CDR3 is TGTGCCAGCAGCTTGGGGGGGCTTCAGCCCCAGCATTTT. This gives the protein CASSLGGLQPQHF. The chain carries TRBV5-4 and TRBJ1-5; TRBD1 might be the D (6 bases). This CDR3 has 13 residues. Trimming took off 0 bases at V and 6 bases at J, with 7 bases between the two ends. Per germline, CDR1 SGHNT and CDR2 YYREEE (reference sequence). The full variable domain, completed using reference TRBV5-4 and TRBJ1-5, is ETGVTQSPTHLIKTRGQQVTLRCSSQSGHNTVSWYQQALGQGPQFIFQYYREEENGRGNFPPRFSGLQFPNYSSELNVNALELDDSALYLCASSLGGLQPQHFGDGTRLSIL.